This TCR beta chain is from a study of control samples from healthy donors and cancer patients (dated by TCRdb to the early 2020s). Measured from the cysteine to the phenylalanine, the CDR3 is 13 residues long. Only the CDR3 DNA stays, 39 bases, in frame from base 1. Based on the germline V gene, the CDR1 and CDR2 sequences are SGHAT and FQNNGV. For this chain, trimming is 5 bases at the V end and 3 bases at the J end, and the number of junction bases without a gene match is 1. The receptor library was made with the immunoSEQ multiplex PCR assay. As stored in TCRdb, this immuneACCESS dataset retains in-frame rearrangements with V and J assigned. A fraction of the clones does not appear; measured against another copy, unresolved V genes explain less than half of the discrepancy, and the remainder lacks a known reason. This sample is represented by 80,000 or so clones; less than 95% of them were singletons. The ten largest make up under 7.5% of the sample.

Concerning this clone: No cognate antigen has been identified for it. Base qualities were left out, and no much larger clone turns up one base away.

This receptor was identified in a woman between 35 and 50 years old in good health. The source material was blood. The sequence is built from TRBV11-2 and TRBJ1-1, with 9 bases aligning to TRBD1. The DNA sequence is TGTGCCAGCAGCAGACAGGGGGACACTGAAGCTTTCTTT. Its protein reads: CASSRQGDTEAFF.